This TCR beta chain was captured in a study of blood T cell repertoires in COVID-19. Across the whole study: PBMCs, B-cell-depleted T cells, or T cells provided the cDNA or gDNA that made up the material.

Germline V gene data show CDR1 as SGHRS and CDR2 as YFSETQ. V was pared by 3 bases and J by 1 base, with 3 bases of the junction left unmatched. This CDR3 spans 15 amino acids. Clones were read by immunoSEQ multiplex PCR, and TCRdb kept only the in-frame ones, dropping some. The top ten clones hold roughly 8% of a sample with 180,000 or so clones, just over 85% of them seen once. The specimen was peripheral blood. This clonotype originated in a man aged 60-69 years with acute or convalescent COVID-19. This rearrangement joins TRBV5-1 to TRBJ2-3, with TRBD2 identical over 9 bases. CDR3 sequence: CASSWGGRGTDTQYF. The CDR3 coding sequence is TGCGCCAGCAGCTGGGGCGGGAGGGGCACAGATACGCAGTATTTT.